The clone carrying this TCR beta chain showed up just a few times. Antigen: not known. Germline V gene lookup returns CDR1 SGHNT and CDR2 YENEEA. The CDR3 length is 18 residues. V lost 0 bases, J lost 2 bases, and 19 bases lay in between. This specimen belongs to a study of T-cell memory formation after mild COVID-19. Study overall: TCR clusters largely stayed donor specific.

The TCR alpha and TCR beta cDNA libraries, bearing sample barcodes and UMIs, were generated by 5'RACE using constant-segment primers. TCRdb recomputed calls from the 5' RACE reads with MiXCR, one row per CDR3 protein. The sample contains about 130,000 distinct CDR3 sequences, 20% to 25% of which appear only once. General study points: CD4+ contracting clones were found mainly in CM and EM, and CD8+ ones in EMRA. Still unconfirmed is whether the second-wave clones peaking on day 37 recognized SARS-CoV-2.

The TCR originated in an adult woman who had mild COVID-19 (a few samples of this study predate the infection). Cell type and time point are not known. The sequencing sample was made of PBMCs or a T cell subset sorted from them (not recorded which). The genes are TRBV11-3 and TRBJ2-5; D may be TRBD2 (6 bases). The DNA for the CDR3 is TGTGCCAGCAGCTTAGATTGGTCAGGGAAGGGACTTCAAGAGACCCAGTACTTC. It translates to CASSLDWSGKGLQETQYF. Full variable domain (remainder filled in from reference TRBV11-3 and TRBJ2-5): EAGVVQSPRYKIIEKKQPVAFWCNPISGHNTLYWYLQNLGQGPELLIRYENEEAVDDSQLPKDRFSAERLKGVDSTLKIQPAELGDSAVYLCASSLDWSGKGLQETQYFGPGTRLLVL.